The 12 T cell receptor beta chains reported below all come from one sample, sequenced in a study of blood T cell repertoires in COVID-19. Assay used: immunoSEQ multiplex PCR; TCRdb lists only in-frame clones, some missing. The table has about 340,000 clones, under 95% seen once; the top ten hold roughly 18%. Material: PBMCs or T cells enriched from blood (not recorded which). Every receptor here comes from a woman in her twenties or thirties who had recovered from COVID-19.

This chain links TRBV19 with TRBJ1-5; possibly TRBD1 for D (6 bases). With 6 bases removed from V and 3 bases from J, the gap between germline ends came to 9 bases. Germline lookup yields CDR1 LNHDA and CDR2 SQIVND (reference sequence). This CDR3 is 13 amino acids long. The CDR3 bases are TGTGCCAGTAGCCGGACAGACAATCAGCCCCAGCATTTT. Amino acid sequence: CASSRTDNQPQHF.

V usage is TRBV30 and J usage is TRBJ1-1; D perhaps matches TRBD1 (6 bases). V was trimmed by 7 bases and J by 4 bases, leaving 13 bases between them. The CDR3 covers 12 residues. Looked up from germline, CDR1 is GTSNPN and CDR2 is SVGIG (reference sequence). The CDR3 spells CASTQGFTEAFF. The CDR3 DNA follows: TGTGCCTCTACACAGGGTTTCACTGAAGCTTTCTTT.

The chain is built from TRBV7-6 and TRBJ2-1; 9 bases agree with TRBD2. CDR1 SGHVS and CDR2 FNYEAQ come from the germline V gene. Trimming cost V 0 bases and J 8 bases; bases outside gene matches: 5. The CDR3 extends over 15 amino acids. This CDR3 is CASSLASGGGYEQFF. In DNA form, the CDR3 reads TGTGCCAGCAGCTTAGCTAGCGGGGGTGGCTATGAGCAGTTCTTC. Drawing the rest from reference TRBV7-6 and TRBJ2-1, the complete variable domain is GAGVSQSPRYKVTKRGQDVALRCDPISGHVSLYWYRQALGQGPEFLTYFNYEAQQDKSGLPNDRFSAERPEGSISTLTIQRTEQRDSAMYRCASSLASGGGYEQFFGPGTRLTVL.

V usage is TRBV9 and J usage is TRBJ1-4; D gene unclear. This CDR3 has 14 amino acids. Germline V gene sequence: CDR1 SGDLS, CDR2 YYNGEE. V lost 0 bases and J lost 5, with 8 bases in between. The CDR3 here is CASSVGNINEKLFF. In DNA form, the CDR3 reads TGTGCCAGCAGCGTAGGTAACATAAATGAAAAACTGTTTTTT.

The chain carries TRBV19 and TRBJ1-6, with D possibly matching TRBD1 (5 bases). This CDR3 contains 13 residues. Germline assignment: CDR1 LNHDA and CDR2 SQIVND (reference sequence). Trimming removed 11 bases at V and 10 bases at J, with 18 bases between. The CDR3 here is CASQAGKTSPLHF. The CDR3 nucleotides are TGTGCCTCCCAAGCAGGGAAGACATCACCCCTCCACTTT.

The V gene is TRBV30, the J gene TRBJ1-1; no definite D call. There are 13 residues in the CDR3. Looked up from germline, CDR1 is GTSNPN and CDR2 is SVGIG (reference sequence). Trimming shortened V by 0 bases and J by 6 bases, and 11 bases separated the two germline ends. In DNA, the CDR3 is TGTGCCTGGAGTGTCCCCCTAGCAGCTGAAGCTTTCTTT. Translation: CAWSVPLAAEAFF.

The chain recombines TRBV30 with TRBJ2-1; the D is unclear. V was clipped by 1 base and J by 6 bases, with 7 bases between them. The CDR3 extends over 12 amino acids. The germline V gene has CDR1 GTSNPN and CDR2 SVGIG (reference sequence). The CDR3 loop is CAWSEIGNEQFF. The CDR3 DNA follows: TGTGCCTGGAGTGAGATCGGCAATGAGCAGTTCTTC.

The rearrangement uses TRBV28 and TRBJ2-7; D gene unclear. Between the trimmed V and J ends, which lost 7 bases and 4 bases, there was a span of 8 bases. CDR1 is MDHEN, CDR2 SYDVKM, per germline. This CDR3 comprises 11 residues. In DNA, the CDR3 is TGTGCCAGCAAATTGGAGTACGAGCAGTACTTC. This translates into CASKLEYEQYF.

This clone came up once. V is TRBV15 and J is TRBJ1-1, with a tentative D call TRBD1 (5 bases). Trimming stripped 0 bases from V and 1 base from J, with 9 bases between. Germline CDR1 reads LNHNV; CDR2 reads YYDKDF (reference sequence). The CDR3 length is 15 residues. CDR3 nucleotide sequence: TGTGCCACCAGCAGAGAACCGGGGGGGAACACTGAAGCTTTCTTT. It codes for CATSREPGGNTEAFF.

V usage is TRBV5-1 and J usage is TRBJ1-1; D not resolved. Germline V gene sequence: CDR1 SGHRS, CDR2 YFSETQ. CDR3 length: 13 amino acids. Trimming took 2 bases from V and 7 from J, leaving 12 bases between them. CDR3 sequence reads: CASSFNPENEAFF. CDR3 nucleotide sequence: TGCGCCAGCAGCTTCAATCCAGAAAATGAAGCTTTCTTT.

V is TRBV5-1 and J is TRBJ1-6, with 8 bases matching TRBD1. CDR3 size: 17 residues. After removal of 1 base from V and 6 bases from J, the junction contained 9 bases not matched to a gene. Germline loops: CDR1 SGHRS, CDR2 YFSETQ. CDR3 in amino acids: CASSLSGQGAPNSPLHF. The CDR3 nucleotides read TGCGCCAGCAGCTTGAGCGGACAGGGAGCTCCTAATTCACCCCTCCACTTT.

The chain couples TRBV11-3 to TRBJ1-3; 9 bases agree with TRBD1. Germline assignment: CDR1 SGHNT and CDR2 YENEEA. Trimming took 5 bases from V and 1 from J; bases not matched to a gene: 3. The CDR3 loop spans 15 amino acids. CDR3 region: CASSLQGASGNTIYF. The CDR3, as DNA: TGTGCCAGCAGCCTACAGGGGGCTTCTGGAAACACCATATATTTT.